The clone carrying this TCR beta chain was recorded a few times. This entry belongs to a study of regulatory T cells in long-lasting Graves disease. The time point is: newly diagnosed GD, antithyroid drugs for less than 3 months. Following extraction of RNA from PBMCs, that RNA was used to make the TCR library. CDR3 length equals 14 residues. Germline values: CDR1 MGHRA, CDR2 YSYEKL. V was pared by 1 base and J by 6 bases, with 4 bases of the junction left unmatched. The TCR beta library used iRepertoire HTBI primers with Arm-PCR amplification of CDR3. TCRdb processed the multiplex PCR reads anew with MiXCR; each CDR3 protein has one entry. Among 530,000 or so distinct CDR3 sequences listed, about 16% were seen once. Another study also made use of these data, one on T cells in Graves' hyperthyroidism and ophthalmopathy. This second report adds: Among clonotypes expanded in thyroid above 0.001, most were also found in blood.

The sequence derives from a man between 18 and 35 years old with Graves disease. The chain has TRBV4-1 and TRBJ2-5; the match to TRBD1 covers 8 bases. This material consisted of peripheral blood mononuclear cells (PBMCs), taken at new diagnosis, from a patient treated with antithyroid drugs. CDR3 sequence: CASSQGQGFQTQYF. In DNA form, the CDR3 reads TGCGCCAGCAGCCAAGGACAGGGGTTTCAGACCCAGTACTTC.